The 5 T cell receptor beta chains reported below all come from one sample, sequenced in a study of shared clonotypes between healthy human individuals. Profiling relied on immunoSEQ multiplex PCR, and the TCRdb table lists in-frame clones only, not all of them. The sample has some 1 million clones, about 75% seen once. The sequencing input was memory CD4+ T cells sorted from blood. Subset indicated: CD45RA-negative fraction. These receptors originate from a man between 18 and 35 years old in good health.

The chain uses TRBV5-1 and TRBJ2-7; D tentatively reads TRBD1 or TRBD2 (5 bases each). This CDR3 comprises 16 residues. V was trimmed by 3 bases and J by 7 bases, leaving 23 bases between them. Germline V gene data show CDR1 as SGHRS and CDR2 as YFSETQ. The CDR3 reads CASSSNIGTERSEQYF. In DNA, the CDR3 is TGCGCCAGCAGCTCTAACATAGGGACCGAAAGGTCTGAGCAGTACTTC.

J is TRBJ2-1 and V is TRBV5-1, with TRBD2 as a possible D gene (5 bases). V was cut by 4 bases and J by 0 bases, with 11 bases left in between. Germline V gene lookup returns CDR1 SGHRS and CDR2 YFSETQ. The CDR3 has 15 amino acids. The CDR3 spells CASSMGSSSYNEQFF. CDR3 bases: TGCGCCAGCAGCATGGGGAGTAGCTCCTACAATGAGCAGTTCTTC.

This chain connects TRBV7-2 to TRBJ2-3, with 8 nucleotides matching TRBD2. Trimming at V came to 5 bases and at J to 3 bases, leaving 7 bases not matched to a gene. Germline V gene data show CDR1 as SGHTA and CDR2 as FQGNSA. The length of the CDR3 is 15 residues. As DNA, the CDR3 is TGTGCCAGCAGCCTACTATTAGCGGGAACAGATACGCAGTATTTT. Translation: CASSLLLAGTDTQYF.

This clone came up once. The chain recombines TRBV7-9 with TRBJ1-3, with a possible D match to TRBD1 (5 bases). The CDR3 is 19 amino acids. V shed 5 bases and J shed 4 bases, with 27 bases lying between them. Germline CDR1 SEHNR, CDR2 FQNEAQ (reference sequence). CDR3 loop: CASSVFFGTDTLSGNTIYF. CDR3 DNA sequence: TGTGCCAGCAGCGTATTTTTTGGGACGGATACTCTCTCGGGAAACACCATATATTTT.

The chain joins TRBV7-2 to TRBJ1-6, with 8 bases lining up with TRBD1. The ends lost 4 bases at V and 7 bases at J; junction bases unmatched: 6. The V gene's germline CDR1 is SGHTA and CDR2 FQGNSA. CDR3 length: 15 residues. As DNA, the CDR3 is TGTGCCAGCAGCTCGCGGACAGGGAGCAATTCACCCCTCCACTTT. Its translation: CASSSRTGSNSPLHF.